A selection of T cell receptor beta chains follows, all from one sample in a study of CD4 and CD8 cells across lung adenocarcinoma regions. Each CDR3 protein is one row after TCRdb ran MiXCR on the PCR reads. The sample lists about 25,000 distinct CDR3 sequences, around 56% occurring once. Specimen: CD8+ T cells from the center of a lung tumor. The receptors here all came from a male donor with lung adenocarcinoma. The CD4 and CD8 labels of this study may be unreliable. CDR3s include the opening cysteine and the closing phenylalanine or tryptophan. The order of the fields is CDR3 DNA, CDR3 protein, clone size, V gene, J gene, CDR3 length, D gene. The D gene is left open where the match is weak. Expanded clones are given a class, and other clones once, few, many or no size at all.

TGTGCCAGCAGTTACCAGGGGGCTTACACAGATACGCAGTATTTT	CASSYQGAYTDTQYF	few	TRBV6-5	TRBJ2-3	15	TRBD1
TGCAGTGCTAGGACAGGGGATAATTCACCCCTCCACTTT	CSARTGDNSPLHF	-	TRBV20-1	TRBJ1-6	13	TRBD1
TGTGCCCTTCACGGGGGGTACGAGCAGTACTTC	CALHGGYEQYF	-	TRBV6-1	TRBJ2-7	11	TRBD2
TGTGCCAGCAGTTTATCGGTGCTACGAGTCGTAGATATTCAGTACTTT	CASSLSVLRVVDIQYF	-	TRBV27	TRBJ2-3	16	-
TGTGCCAGCAGCTTGGGACAGCTATACGAGCAGTACTTC	CASSLGQLYEQYF	-	TRBV7-8	TRBJ2-7	13	TRBD1
TGTGCCAGCAGTGGTGCAGGGGGCGCGGAGACCCAGTACTTC	CASSGAGGAETQYF	-	TRBV6-1	TRBJ2-5	14	TRBD1
TGTGCCAGGGGGCTCGAGAGTCGCGGCCAAGACATTCAGTACTTC	CARGLESRGQDIQYF	once	TRBV27	TRBJ2-4	15	-
TGTGCCAGCAGTCTGACTAGCGGGAGGAATGAGCAGTTCTTC	CASSLTSGRNEQFF	medium-sized	TRBV6-6	TRBJ2-1	14	TRBD2
TGTGCGGGGATCGGGGCAGGGGCCCAAGACACCCAGTACTTC	CAGIGAGAQDTQYF	-	TRBV28	TRBJ2-4	14	-
TGTGCCTGGAGTGACCTAAACAGGGGACTAGCGGGAGCCAACGAGCAGTACTTC	CAWSDLNRGLAGANEQYF	-	TRBV30	TRBJ2-7	18	TRBD2
TGTGCCATCAGTCCAGAAGTGAACACCGGGGAGCTGTTTTTT	CAISPEVNTGELFF	-	TRBV10-3	TRBJ2-2	14	-
TGCGCCAGCCACGACGGAAGAACCCTCCACTTT	CASHDGRTLHF	-	TRBV5-1	TRBJ1-6	11	-
TGTGCCAGCAGCCAAGAGTACGGACAGGGGAACTATGGCTACACCTTC	CASSQEYGQGNYGYTF	few	TRBV4-2	TRBJ1-2	16	TRBD1
TGTGCCAGGGGTTACGGGGGCGGTAGCCAAGACATTCAGTACTTC	CARGYGGGSQDIQYF	-	TRBV6-5	TRBJ2-4	15	-
TGTGCCAGCAGCCCACCGGGACTAGCGAATGAGCAGTACTTC	CASSPPGLANEQYF	-	TRBV6-1	TRBJ2-5	14	TRBD2
TGTGCGGGGCTGCGAGCCAAAAATACGCAGTATTTC	CAGLRAKNTQYF	-	TRBV10-3	TRBJ2-4	12	-
TGCGCCAGCAGACCGGGACAGGGGGCGGGCGAGCAGTACTTC	CASRPGQGAGEQYF	many	TRBV4-1	TRBJ2-7	14	TRBD1
TGTGCCAGCACGGACCCGCGTGCCTACGAGCAGTACTTC	CASTDPRAYEQYF	-	TRBV6-1	TRBJ2-7	13	-
TGTGCCAGCAGTGAATTGGGGACGAGCGCTAAAGACACGCAGTATTTC	CASSELGTSAKDTQYF	-	TRBV6-1	TRBJ2-3	16	-
TGTGCCAGCAGTCCGCCGGGAAAATTCCGCTATGAGCAGTTCTTC	CASSPPGKFRYEQFF	many	TRBV27	TRBJ2-1	15	-
TGTGCCAGCAGTCTCGGGGGTGCCAAAATCACTCAGTATTTT	CASSLGGAKITQYF	-	TRBV6-1	TRBJ2-3	14	-
TGTGCCTGCAGGGGGGGCGGGGGGGGTGCCCAAGACACCCAGTACTTC	CACRGGGGGAQDTQYF	-	TRBV6-1	TRBJ2-5	16	TRBD2
TGTGCCAGCACTCACGGTAGGATAAATGAGCAGTTCTTC	CASTHGRINEQFF	many	TRBV6-2/TRBV6-3	TRBJ2-1	13	-
TGTGCCAGCAGCCCGGGGCATAGCGCCAAAAACATTCAGTACTTC	CASSPGHSAKNIQYF	-	TRBV6-1	TRBJ2-4	15	-
TGTGCCAGCAGCCCGGCTAAGAGCGGGAGAAACACGCAGTATTTC	CASSPAKSGRNTQYF	-	TRBV6-1	TRBJ2-3	15	TRBD2
TGTGCCAGCAGGCGGATGGGGGGCCTTGCCCAAGACATCCAGTACTTC	CASRRMGGLAQDIQYF	-	TRBV27	TRBJ2-4	16	-
TGTGCCAGCAGGGCCAGAGAAAAAGATACCCAGTACTTT	CASRAREKDTQYF	-	TRBV6-1	TRBJ2-5	13	-
TGCGCCAGCCGGCGGCTGGGGGGCACAGATACGCAGTATTTT	CASRRLGGTDTQYF	-	TRBV5-1	TRBJ2-3	14	-
TGTGCCAGCAGTTTCGGGACTAGCGACACAGATACGCAGTATTTT	CASSFGTSDTDTQYF	-	TRBV6-5	TRBJ2-3	15	TRBD2
TGCAGTGCTTACAAAGGGACTAGCGGGAGGGCCGGGGTCACAGATACGCAGTATTTT	CSAYKGTSGRAGVTDTQYF	few	TRBV20-1	TRBJ2-3	19	TRBD2
TGTGCCAGCAGTTACATCCCCGGGGAGCTGTTTTTT	CASSYIPGELFF	-	TRBV6-2/TRBV6-3	TRBJ2-2	12	-
TGCGCCAGCAGCCAAGATTATACTAGCGGGGGGGCCATAGATACGCAGTATTTT	CASSQDYTSGGAIDTQYF	-	TRBV4-1	TRBJ2-3	18	TRBD2
TGCGCCAGCAGCCAAGAACCCGACAGAAGCAATCAGCCCCAGCATTTT	CASSQEPDRSNQPQHF	many	TRBV4-1	TRBJ1-5	16	-
TGTGCCAGCAGTTCGTACGATACGCAGTATTTT	CASSSYDTQYF	few	TRBV27	TRBJ2-3	11	-
TGTGCCAGCAGCCGAAACAGGGGGCGGGATGAGCAGTTCTTC	CASSRNRGRDEQFF	-	TRBV14	TRBJ2-1	14	TRBD1
TGTGCGGGGAGTCCGCGCGCTGGCCAAGATACCCAGTACTTC	CAGSPRAGQDTQYF	-	TRBV27	TRBJ2-5	14	-
TGTGCCTGGAGTGTAGGAAGACTTAGCAATCAGCCCCAGCATTTT	CAWSVGRLSNQPQHF	-	TRBV30	TRBJ1-5	15	-